The clone carrying this T cell receptor beta chain was observed a handful of times. The source material, RNA transcripts, was used to amplify TCR beta CDR3 regions. HTBI primers were the set used in a first-round RT-PCR of the TCR CDR3. TCRdb passed the multiplex PCR reads through MiXCR, listing each CDR3 protein once. The top ten hold 16% of the sample, which has 650,000 to 850,000 distinct CDR3 sequences, under 20% seen once. The CDR3 spans 15 residues. Germline V gene data show CDR1 as WSHSY and CDR2 as SAAADI. Trimming shortened V by 3 bases and J by 0 bases, and 9 bases separated the two germline ends. The data originate from a study of T cells in Graves' hyperthyroidism and ophthalmopathy.

The sample taken for sequencing was blood. The chain has TRBV10-2 and TRBJ1-3, with D possibly TRBD1 on 5 matching bases. The receptor's source is a woman aged 45-60 years with Graves' hyperthyroidism that later progressed to Graves' ophthalmopathy. In nucleotides, the CDR3 is TGCGCCAGCAGTGATGGGGCAGACTCTGGAAACACCATATATTTT. Protein: CASSDGADSGNTIYF.